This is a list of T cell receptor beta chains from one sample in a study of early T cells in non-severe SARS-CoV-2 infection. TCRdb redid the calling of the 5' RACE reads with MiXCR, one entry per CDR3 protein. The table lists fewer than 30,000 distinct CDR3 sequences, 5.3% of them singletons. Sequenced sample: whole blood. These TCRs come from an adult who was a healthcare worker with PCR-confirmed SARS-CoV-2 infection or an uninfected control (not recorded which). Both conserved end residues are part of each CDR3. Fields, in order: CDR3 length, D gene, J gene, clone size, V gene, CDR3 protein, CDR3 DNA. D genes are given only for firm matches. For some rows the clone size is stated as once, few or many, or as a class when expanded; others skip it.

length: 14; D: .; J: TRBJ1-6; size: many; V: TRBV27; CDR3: CASSLLLLNSPLHF; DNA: TGTGCCAGCAGTTTACTCCTACTGAATTCACCCCTCCACTTT
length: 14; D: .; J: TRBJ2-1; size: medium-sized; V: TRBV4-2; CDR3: CASSQDRAYNEQFF; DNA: TGTGCCAGCAGCCAAGATAGGGCCTACAATGAGCAGTTCTTC
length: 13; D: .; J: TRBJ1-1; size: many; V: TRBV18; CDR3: CASSPPENTEAFF; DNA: TGTGCCAGCTCACCACCTGAGAACACTGAAGCTTTCTTT
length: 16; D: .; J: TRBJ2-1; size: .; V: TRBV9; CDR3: CASSYGVTAGGNEQFF; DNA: TGTGCCAGCAGTTACGGGGTCACGGCTGGAGGCAATGAGCAGTTCTTC
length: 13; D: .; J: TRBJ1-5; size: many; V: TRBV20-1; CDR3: CSARRANNQPQHF; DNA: TGCAGTGCTAGGCGGGCAAACAATCAGCCCCAGCATTTT
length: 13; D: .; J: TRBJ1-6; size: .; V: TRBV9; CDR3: CASSPRINSPLHF; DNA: TGTGCCAGCAGCCCAAGGATCAATTCACCCCTCCACTTT
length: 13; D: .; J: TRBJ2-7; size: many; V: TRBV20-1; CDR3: CSASPQGHYEQYF; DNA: TGCAGTGCTAGTCCCCAGGGGCACTACGAGCAGTACTTC
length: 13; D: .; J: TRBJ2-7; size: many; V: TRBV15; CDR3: CATSRDLGFEQYF; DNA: TGTGCCACCAGCAGAGACTTGGGGTTCGAGCAGTACTTC
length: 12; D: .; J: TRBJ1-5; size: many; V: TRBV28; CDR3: CASSFEGQPNDF; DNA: TGTGCCAGCAGTTTTGAGGGGCAGCCAAACGATTTT
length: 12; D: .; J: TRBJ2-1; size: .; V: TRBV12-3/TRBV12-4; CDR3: CASSLVAREQFF; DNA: TGTGCCAGCAGTTTAGTAGCTCGTGAGCAGTTCTTC
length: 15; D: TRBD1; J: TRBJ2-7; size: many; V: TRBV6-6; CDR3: CASSNTGAVPYEQYF; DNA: TGTGCCAGCAGTAACACAGGGGCGGTCCCGTACGAGCAGTACTTC
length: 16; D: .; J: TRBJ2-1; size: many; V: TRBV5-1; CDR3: CASSLGPQGIPNEQFF; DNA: TGCGCCAGCAGCTTGGGCCCCCAGGGGATACCAAATGAGCAGTTCTTC
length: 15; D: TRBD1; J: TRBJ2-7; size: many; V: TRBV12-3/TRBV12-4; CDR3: CASSLRGTGSYEQYF; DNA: TGTGCCAGCAGTTTAAGAGGGACAGGATCCTACGAGCAGTACTTC
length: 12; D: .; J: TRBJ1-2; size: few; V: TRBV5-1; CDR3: CASSRGTRGYTF; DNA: TGCGCCAGCAGCCGGGGCACGCGGGGCTACACCTTC
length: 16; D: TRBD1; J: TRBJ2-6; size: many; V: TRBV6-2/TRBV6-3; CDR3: CAVQGSWSSGANVLTF; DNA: TGTGCCGTACAGGGGAGCTGGTCCTCTGGGGCCAACGTCCTGACTTTC